The clone carrying this TCR beta chain was seen a few times. Its specificity is not known. The CDR3 contains 13 residues. V lost 2 bases and J lost 3, with 11 bases in between. Germline CDR1 is DFQATT and CDR2 is SNEGSKA (reference sequence). Unfractionated whole blood yielded the extracted total RNA. The data belong to a study of human T cells and chemical hapten exposure. Study observations and caveats: Counts of TCRs above 1 in 1000 frequency stayed unchanged with DPC sensitization.

The library labeled individual cDNA molecules by adding unique molecular identifiers to them. In the authors' workflow: Samples ranged from about 23,224 to 690,600 TCRs, with a median of about 96,000. TCRdb analysed the reads with MiXCR anew, one entry per CDR3 protein. The authors' filters were not applied to this entry. The sample comprises more than 100,000 distinct CDR3 sequences, approximately 9.3% of which are singletons, and about 1.4% rests with the top ten. The sample consisted of whole blood. The rearrangement joins TRBV20-1 to TRBJ2-7; possibly TRBD1 for D (6 bases). The sequence was obtained from a human donor in good health. Some clones in this sample may be carry-over from other donors' samples. The CDR3 nucleotides read TGCAGTGCTAGACAGGGGTACGACTACGAGCAGTACTTC. Amino acid sequence: CSARQGYDYEQYF.